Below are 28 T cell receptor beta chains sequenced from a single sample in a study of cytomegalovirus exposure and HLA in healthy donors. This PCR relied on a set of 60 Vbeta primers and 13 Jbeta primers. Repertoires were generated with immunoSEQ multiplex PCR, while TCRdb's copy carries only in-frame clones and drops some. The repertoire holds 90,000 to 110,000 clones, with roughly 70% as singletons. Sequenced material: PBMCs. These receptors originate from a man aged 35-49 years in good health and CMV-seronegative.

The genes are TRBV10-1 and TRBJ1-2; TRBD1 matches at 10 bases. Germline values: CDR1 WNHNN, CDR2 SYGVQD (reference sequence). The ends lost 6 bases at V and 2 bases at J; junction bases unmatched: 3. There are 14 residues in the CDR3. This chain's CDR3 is CASSGTGDNYGYTF. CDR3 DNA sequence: TGCGCCAGCAGCGGGACAGGGGACAACTATGGCTACACCTTC.

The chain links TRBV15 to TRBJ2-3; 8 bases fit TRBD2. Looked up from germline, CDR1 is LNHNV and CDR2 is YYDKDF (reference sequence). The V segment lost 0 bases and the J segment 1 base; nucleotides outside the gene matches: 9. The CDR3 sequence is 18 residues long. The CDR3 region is CATSRDISAGGRTDTQYF. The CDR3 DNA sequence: TGTGCCACCAGCAGAGATATATCCGCGGGGGGCCGCACAGATACGCAGTATTTT. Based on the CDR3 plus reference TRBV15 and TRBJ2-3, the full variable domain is DAMVIQNPRYQVTQFGKPVTLSCSQTLNHNVMYWYQQKSSQAPKLLFHYYDKDFNNEADTPDNFQSRRPNTSFCFLDIRSPGLGDTAMYLCATSRDISAGGRTDTQYFGPGTRLTVL.

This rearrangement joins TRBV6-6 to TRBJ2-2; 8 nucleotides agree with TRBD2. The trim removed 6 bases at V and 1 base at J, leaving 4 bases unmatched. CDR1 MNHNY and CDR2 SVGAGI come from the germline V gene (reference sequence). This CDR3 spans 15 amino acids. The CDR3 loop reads CASSWSGGNTGELFF. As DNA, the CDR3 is TGTGCCAGCAGCTGGAGCGGGGGGAACACCGGGGAGCTGTTTTTT.

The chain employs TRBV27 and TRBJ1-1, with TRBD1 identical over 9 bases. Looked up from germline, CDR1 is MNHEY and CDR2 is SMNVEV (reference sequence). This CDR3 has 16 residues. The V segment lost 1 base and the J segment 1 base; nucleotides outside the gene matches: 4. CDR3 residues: CASSLLDRGRNTEAFF. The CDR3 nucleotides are TGTGCCAGCAGTTTATTGGACAGGGGCAGGAACACTGAAGCTTTCTTT.

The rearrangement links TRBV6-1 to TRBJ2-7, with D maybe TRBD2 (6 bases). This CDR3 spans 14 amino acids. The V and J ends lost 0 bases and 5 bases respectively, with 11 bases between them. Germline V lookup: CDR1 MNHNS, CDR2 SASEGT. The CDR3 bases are TGTGCCAGCAGTGAAGCGCGGCGGGGCAACGAGCAGTACTTC. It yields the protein CASSEARRGNEQYF.

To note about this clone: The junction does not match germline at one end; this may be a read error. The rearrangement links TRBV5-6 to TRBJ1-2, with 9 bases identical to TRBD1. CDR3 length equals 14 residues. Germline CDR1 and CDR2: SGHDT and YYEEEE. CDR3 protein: CASSLGTGIYGYPF. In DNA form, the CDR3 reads TGTGCCAGCAGCCTCGGGACAGGGATCTATGGCTACCCCTTC.

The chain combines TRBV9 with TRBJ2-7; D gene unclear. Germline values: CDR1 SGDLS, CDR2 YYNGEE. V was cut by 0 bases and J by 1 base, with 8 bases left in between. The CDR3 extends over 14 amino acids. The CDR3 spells CASSVDRRSYEQYF. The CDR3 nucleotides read TGTGCCAGCAGCGTAGACCGCAGATCCTACGAGCAGTACTTC.

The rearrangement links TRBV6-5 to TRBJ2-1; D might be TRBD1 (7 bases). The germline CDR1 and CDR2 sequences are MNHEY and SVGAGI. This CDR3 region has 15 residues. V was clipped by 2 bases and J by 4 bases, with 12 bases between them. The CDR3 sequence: CASSYKGAGYNEQFF. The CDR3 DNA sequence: TGTGCCAGCAGTTACAAGGGGGCGGGATACAATGAGCAGTTCTTC.

CDR3 nucleotides: TGTGCCAGCAGCCAAAGACAGGGATTATACGAGCAGTACTTC. The encoded protein is CASSQRQGLYEQYF. The genes are TRBV11-2 and TRBJ2-7; 7 nucleotides line up with TRBD1. The CDR3 has 14 amino acids. The germline gives CDR1 SGHAT, CDR2 FQNNGV. Germline trimming cut 5 bases from V and 4 bases from J; bases unmatched to any gene: 8.

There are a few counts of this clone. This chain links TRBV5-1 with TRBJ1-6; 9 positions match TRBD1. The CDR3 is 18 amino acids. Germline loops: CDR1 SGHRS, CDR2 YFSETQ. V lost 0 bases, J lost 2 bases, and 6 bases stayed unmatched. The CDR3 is CASSLVGTGRTYNSPLHF. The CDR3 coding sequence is TGCGCCAGCAGCTTGGTGGGGACAGGGCGAACCTATAATTCACCCCTCCACTTT.

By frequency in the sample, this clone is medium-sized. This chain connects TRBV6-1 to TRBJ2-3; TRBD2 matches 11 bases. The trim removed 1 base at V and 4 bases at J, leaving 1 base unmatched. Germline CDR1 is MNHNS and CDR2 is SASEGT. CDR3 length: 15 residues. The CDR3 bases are TGTGCCAGCAGTGAAGTAGCGGGGGGGCCAGATACGCAGTATTTT. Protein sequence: CASSEVAGGPDTQYF.

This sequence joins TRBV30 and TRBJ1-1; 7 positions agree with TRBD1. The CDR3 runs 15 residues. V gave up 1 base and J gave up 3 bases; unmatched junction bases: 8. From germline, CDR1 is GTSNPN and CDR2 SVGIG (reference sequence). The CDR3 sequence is CAWSDPRQGYTEAFF. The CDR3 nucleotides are TGTGCCTGGAGTGACCCTCGACAGGGTTACACTGAAGCTTTCTTT.

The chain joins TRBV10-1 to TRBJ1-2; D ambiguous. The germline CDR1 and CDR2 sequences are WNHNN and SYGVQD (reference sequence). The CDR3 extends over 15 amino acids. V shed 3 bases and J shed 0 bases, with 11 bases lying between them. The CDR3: CASSEYSPPNYGYTF. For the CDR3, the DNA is TGCGCCAGCAGTGAATATAGTCCCCCTAACTATGGCTACACCTTC.

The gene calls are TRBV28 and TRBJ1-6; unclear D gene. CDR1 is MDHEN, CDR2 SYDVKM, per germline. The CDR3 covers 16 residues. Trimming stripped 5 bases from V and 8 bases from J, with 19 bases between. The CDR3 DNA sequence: TGTGCCAGCAGTCCCCTCGGCCGGGGAGGCGATTCACCCCTCCACTTT. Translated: CASSPLGRGGDSPLHF.

This CDR3 is CASSQAPRQEKGYTF. CDR3 nucleotides: TGTGCCAGCAGCCAAGCTCCACGACAGGAGAAGGGCTACACCTTC. The gene calls are TRBV4-2 and TRBJ1-2; possibly TRBD1 for D (6 bases). The V end lost 1 base, the J end lost 8 bases, and 17 bases lay between the germline ends. CDR1 and CDR2 from the germline V gene are LGHNA and YNFKEQ. This CDR3 spans 15 amino acids.

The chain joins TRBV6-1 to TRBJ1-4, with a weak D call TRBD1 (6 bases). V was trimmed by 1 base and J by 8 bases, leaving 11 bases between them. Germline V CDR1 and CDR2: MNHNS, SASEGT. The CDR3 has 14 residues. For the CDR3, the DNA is TGTGCCAGCAGTGAAGTAGGGGGTCGGGAAAAACTGTTTTTT. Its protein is CASSEVGGREKLFF.

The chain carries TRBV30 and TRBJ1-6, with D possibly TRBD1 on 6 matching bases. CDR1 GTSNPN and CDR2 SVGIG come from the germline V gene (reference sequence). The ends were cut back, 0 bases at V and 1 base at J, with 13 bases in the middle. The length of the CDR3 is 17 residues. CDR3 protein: CAWSVLQGSSYNSPLHF. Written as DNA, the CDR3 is TGTGCCTGGAGTGTACTACAGGGAAGTTCCTATAATTCACCCCTCCACTTT.

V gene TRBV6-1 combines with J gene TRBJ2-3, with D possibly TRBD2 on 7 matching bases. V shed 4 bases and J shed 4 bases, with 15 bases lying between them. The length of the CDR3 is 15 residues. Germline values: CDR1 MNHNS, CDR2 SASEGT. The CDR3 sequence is CASSGRPGGADTQYF. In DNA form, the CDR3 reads TGTGCCAGCAGTGGGCGCCCGGGGGGCGCAGATACGCAGTATTTT.

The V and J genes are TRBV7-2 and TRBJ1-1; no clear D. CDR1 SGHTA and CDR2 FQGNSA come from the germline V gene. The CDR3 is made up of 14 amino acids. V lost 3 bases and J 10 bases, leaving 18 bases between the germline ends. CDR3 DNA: TGTGCCAGCAGCTTTGACACGGGATTCCTATCAGCTTTCTTT. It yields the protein CASSFDTGFLSAFF.

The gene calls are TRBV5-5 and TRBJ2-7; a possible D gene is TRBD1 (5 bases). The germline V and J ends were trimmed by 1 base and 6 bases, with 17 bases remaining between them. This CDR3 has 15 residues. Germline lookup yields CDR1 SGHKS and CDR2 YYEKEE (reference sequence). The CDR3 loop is CASSLYGAQKGEQYF. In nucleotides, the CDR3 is TGTGCCAGCAGCTTGTATGGGGCGCAGAAAGGCGAGCAGTACTTC.

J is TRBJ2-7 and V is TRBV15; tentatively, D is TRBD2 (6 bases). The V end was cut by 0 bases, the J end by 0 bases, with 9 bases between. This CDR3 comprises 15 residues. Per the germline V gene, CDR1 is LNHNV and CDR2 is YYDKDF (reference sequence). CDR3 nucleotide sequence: TGTGCCACCAGCAGAGAGTTCGGGGGCTCCTACGAGCAGTACTTC. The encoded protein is CATSREFGGSYEQYF.

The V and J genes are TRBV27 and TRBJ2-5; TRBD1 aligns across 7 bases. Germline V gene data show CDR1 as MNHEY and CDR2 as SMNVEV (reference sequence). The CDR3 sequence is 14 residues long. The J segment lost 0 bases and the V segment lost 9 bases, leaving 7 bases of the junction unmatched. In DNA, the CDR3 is TGTGCCAGTACGGCGGACAGGTACCAAGAGACCCAGTACTTC. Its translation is CASTADRYQETQYF.

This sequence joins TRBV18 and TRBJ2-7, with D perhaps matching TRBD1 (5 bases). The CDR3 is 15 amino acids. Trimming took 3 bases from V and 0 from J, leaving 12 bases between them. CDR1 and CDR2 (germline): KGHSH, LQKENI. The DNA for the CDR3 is TGTGCCAGCTCACCTCGGCAGGGATCCTCCTACGAGCAGTACTTC. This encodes CASSPRQGSSYEQYF.

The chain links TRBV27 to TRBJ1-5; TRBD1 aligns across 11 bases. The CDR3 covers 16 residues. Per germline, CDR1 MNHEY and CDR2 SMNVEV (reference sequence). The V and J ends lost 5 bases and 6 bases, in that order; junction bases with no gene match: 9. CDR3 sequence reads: CASSLTGQGATQPQHF. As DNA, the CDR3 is TGTGCCAGCAGTCTAACTGGACAGGGGGCGACTCAGCCCCAGCATTTT.

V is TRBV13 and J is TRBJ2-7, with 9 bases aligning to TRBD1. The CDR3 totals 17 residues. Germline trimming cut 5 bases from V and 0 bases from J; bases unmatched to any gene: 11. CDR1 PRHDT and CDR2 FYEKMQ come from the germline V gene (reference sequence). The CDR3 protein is CASSAPTTGGLSYEQYF. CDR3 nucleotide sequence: TGTGCCAGCAGCGCTCCCACCACAGGGGGCCTCTCCTACGAGCAGTACTTC.

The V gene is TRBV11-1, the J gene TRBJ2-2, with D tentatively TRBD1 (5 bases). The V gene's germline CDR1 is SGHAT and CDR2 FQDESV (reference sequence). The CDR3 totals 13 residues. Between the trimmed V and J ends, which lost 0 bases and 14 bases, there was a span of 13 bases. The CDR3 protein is CASSLALRTPLFF. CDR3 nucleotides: TGTGCCAGCAGCTTAGCGCTGCGGACACCACTGTTTTTT.

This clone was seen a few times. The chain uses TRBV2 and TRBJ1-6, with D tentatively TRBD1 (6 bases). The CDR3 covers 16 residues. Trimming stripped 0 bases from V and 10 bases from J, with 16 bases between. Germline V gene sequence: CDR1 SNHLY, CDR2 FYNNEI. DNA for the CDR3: TGTGCCAGCAGTGAAGCGGTTGACAGGCTACAATCACCCCTCCACTTT. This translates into CASSEAVDRLQSPLHF.

The CDR3 DNA reads TGTGCCAGCAGTGACCAGGGAATCAGGCAGTACTTC. This encodes CASSDQGIRQYF. This chain connects TRBV6-1 to TRBJ2-7; D may be TRBD1 (5 bases). There are 12 residues in the CDR3. Germline V gene data show CDR1 as MNHNS and CDR2 as SASEGT. Trimming removed 3 bases at V and 9 bases at J, with 12 bases between.